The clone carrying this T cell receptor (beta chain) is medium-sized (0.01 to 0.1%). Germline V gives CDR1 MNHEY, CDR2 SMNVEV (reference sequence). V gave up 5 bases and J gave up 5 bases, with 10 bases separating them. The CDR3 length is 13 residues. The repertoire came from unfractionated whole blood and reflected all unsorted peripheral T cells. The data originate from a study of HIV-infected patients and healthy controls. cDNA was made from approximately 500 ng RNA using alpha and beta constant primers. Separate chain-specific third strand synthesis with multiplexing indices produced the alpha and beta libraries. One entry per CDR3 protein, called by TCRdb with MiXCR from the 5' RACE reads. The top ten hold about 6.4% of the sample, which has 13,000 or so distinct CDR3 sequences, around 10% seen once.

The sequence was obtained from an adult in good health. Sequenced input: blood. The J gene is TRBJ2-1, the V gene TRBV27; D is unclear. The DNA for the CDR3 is TGTGCCAGCAGTGTCTGGGTACACAATGAGCAGTTCTTC. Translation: CASSVWVHNEQFF.